Listed here are 14 T cell receptor beta chains from one sample, sequenced in a study of T cell changes during pregnancy in multiple sclerosis. This table comes from immunoSEQ multiplex PCR, and its TCRdb copy is limited to in-frame clones, with some not included. The sample contains around 50,000 clones, 80% to 95% of which appear only once. Sequences were derived from peripheral blood, sampled after pregnancy. These receptors were obtained from a female donor in good health, enrolled as a control in a pregnancy study.

The chain employs TRBV19 and TRBJ1-2; D gene ambiguous. CDR1 LNHDA and CDR2 SQIVND come from the germline V gene (reference sequence). The CDR3 totals 18 residues. Trimming took 7 bases from V and 5 from J, leaving 29 bases between them. CDR3 in DNA: TGTGCCAGTACACCGAGAGGTTTGCAGATAGCCAACTTTTATGGCTACACCTTC. This translates into CASTPRGLQIANFYGYTF.

The J gene is TRBJ1-2, the V gene TRBV2; 7 bases align to TRBD1. The CDR3 spans 15 residues. Germline V gene lookup returns CDR1 SNHLY and CDR2 FYNNEI. V dropped 5 bases and J dropped 6; count of bases not matched to a gene: 12. The CDR3 protein is CASSSTGTAGDGYTF. In DNA, the CDR3 is TGTGCCAGCAGTTCCACCGGGACAGCCGGCGATGGCTACACCTTC. Looking up the rest from reference TRBV2 and TRBJ1-2 gives the full variable domain: EPEVTQTPSHQVTQMGQEVILRCVPISNHLYFYWYRQILGQKVEFLVSFYNNEISEKSEIFDDQFSVERPDGSNFTLKIRSTKLEDSAMYFCASSSTGTAGDGYTFGSGTRLTVV.

The chain links TRBV15 to TRBJ2-3, with D possibly being TRBD2 (6 bases). V was shortened by 2 bases and J by 3 bases, with 12 bases between the two germline ends. This CDR3 contains 15 residues. Germline assignment: CDR1 LNHNV and CDR2 YYDKDF (reference sequence). The CDR3: CATSRRSGKTDTQYF. In nucleotides, the CDR3 is TGTGCCACCAGCAGACGTAGCGGTAAGACAGATACGCAGTATTTT.

A single count supports this clone. This chain joins TRBV14 and TRBJ1-6; D gene uncertain. The CDR3 loop spans 16 amino acids. Germline loops: CDR1 SGHDN, CDR2 FVKESK. The ends were cut back, 0 bases at V and 6 bases at J, with 12 bases in the middle. The CDR3 spells CASSQDWGGGNSPLHF. CDR3 DNA sequence: TGTGCCAGCAGCCAAGATTGGGGTGGAGGTAATTCACCCCTCCACTTT.

The V gene is TRBV4-1, the J gene TRBJ1-1; no definite D call. The V end was cut by 4 bases, the J end by 1 base, with 10 bases between. Germline V CDR1 and CDR2: MGHRA, YSYEKL. This CDR3 has 14 amino acids. The chain's CDR3 is CASSPKEGNTEAFF. In DNA form, the CDR3 reads TGCGCCAGCAGCCCTAAGGAGGGGAACACTGAAGCTTTCTTT.

As for this clone: At one boundary the junction diverges from the germline segment, which might be a read error. V usage is TRBV6-5 and J usage is TRBJ2-5, with D possibly TRBD2 on 6 matching bases. The CDR3 has 13 amino acids. In germline, CDR1 is MNHEY, CDR2 SVGAGI. CDR3 bases: TGTGCCAGCAGAACGGGGGATCAAGGGACCCAGTACTTC. The encoded protein is CASRTGDQGTQYF.

The chain couples TRBV18 to TRBJ2-7; D might be TRBD1 (5 bases). Trimming pared 0 bases from V and 7 bases from J, leaving 13 bases between. Germline-derived CDR1 and CDR2 are KGHSH and LQKENI. CDR3 length equals 14 residues. CDR3 in amino acids: CASSPPWGRREQYF. Written as DNA, the CDR3 is TGTGCCAGCTCACCACCGTGGGGCCGGCGAGAGCAGTACTTC.

CDR3 amino acids: CASRRQGINEKLFF. The CDR3 DNA follows: TGTGCCAGCAGGCGACAGGGTATTAATGAAAAACTGTTTTTT. The chain combines TRBV2 with TRBJ1-4; 7 nucleotides line up with TRBD1. In germline, CDR1 is SNHLY, CDR2 FYNNEI. This CDR3 is 14 amino acids long. V dropped 6 bases and J dropped 4; count of bases not matched to a gene: 5.

The genes are TRBV5-1 and TRBJ1-2, with 8 bases matching TRBD1. There are 16 residues in the CDR3. With 4 bases clipped from V and 3 bases from J, the junction kept 11 bases outside the gene matches. Germline CDR1 is SGHRS and CDR2 is YFSETQ. DNA of the CDR3: TGCGCCAGCAGCCCTGGACAGGGCGGGAGGGACTATGGCTACACCTTC. Protein sequence: CASSPGQGGRDYGYTF.

The J gene is TRBJ1-4, the V gene TRBV5-1; no clear D gene. This CDR3 is built from 13 residues. The V gene's germline CDR1 is SGHRS and CDR2 YFSETQ. The V gene lost 0 bases and the J gene lost 6 bases, with 6 bases spanning the gap. Here the CDR3 DNA reads TGCGCCAGCAGCTTGGGGCGGGATGAAAAACTGTTTTTT. The encoded protein is CASSLGRDEKLFF.

The rearrangement uses TRBV30 and TRBJ1-4; 7 positions match TRBD1. Germline V gene lookup returns CDR1 GTSNPN and CDR2 SVGIG (reference sequence). CDR3 length equals 13 residues. V shed 3 bases, J shed 8 bases, and the junction held 6 bases outside the gene matches. CDR3 nucleotides: TGTGCCTGGAGGGGCAGGGGGAAGGAAAAACTGTTTTTT. Translated, it gives CAWRGRGKEKLFF.

This rearrangement joins TRBV5-3 to TRBJ1-3; D is undetermined. TRBV5-3 is filed as an ORF, its function uncertain. V lost 7 bases and J 2 bases, leaving 13 bases between the germline ends. CDR3 length equals 14 residues. The CDR3 here is CARWVGQTGNTIYF. Written as DNA, the CDR3 is TGTGCCAGATGGGTGGGCCAGACTGGAAACACCATATATTTT.

The gene calls are TRBV6-6 and TRBJ1-1; D might be TRBD1 (6 bases). V was trimmed by 5 bases and J by 0 bases, leaving 13 bases between them. Germline V gene data show CDR1 as MNHNY and CDR2 as SVGAGI (reference sequence). The CDR3 runs 15 residues. Here the CDR3 DNA reads TGTGCCAGCAGTGGACAGCTAGAATTGAACACTGAAGCTTTCTTT. It encodes CASSGQLELNTEAFF.

This chain connects TRBV18 to TRBJ1-5, with TRBD1 matching 10 bases. The CDR3 totals 16 residues. V lost 6 bases, J lost 0 bases, and 5 bases stayed unmatched. Germline loops: CDR1 KGHSH, CDR2 LQKENI. The CDR3 sequence is CASSGTGDYSNQPQHF. The CDR3, as DNA: TGTGCCAGCTCGGGGACAGGGGACTATAGCAATCAGCCCCAGCATTTT.